This T cell receptor beta chain was sequenced in a study of radiation and T cells in renal cell carcinoma. Described time point: blood 2 weeks post-SBRT. This sample's treatment: 15 Gy SBRT to primary tumor, nephrectomy 4 weeks later. This clone showed up just a few times. This table comes from immunoSEQ multiplex PCR, and its TCRdb copy is limited to in-frame clones, with some not included. The profile covers 100,000 to 150,000 clones, with about four fifths appearing a single time and 4.5% to 7% taken by the ten largest. Looked up from germline, CDR1 is SEHNR and CDR2 is FQNEAQ (reference sequence). This CDR3 has 13 residues. V lost 4 bases and J 4 bases, leaving 7 bases between the germline ends.

The sequence was collected from a man in his fifties or sixties with renal cell carcinoma. The rearrangement links TRBV7-9 to TRBJ2-2, with D uncertain. The specimen was blood, collected from a patient whose treatment included radiotherapy and nephrectomy. In DNA form, the CDR3 reads TGTGCCAGCAGCTCCGCTCGCACCGGGGAGCTGTTTTTT. Translating it yields CASSSARTGELFF.